This T cell receptor (beta chain) was captured by sequencing in a study of response to subunit inactivated influenza vaccine. Findings and limits, study-wide: Only a handful of new T cells, the authors suggested, are recruited with each seasonal influenza vaccination.

The CDR3 consists of 17 residues. V lost 2 bases and J 6 bases, leaving 20 bases between the germline ends. Per the germline V gene, CDR1 is LGHDT and CDR2 is YNNKEL (reference sequence). TCRdb analysed the RT-PCR reads with MiXCR anew, one entry per CDR3 protein. The table records fewer than 550,000 distinct CDR3 sequences, over 25% of them present only once. This clonotype was observed a handful of times. Its specificity is unknown. The sequencing here drew on CD4+ T cells sorted from PBMCs, taken around 5 days after vaccination. The chain links TRBV3-1 to TRBJ2-1; D uncertain. This receptor was identified in a man aged 50 or older who received an inactivated influenza vaccine. As DNA, the CDR3 is TGTGCCAGCAGCCAAACCCTAGGGTTAACGATGGGCAATGAGCAGTTCTTC. It specifies CASSQTLGLTMGNEQFF.